These 8 T cell receptor beta chains were sequenced from one sample in a study of spatial heterogeneity in lung cancer. TCRdb passed the 5' RACE reads through MiXCR, listing each CDR3 protein once. The table lists fewer than 65,000 distinct CDR3 sequences, around 6% of them singletons. Time point: sample taken at primary tumor resection. This specimen consisted of PBMCs, obtained at surgery. The origin of the receptors is a female donor with early-stage non-small cell lung cancer.

This clonotype was observed many times. This rearrangement joins TRBV7-9 to TRBJ2-2; 11 positions agree with TRBD1. After removal of 4 bases from V and 5 bases from J, the junction contained 3 bases not matched to a gene. Germline values: CDR1 SEHNR, CDR2 FQNEAQ (reference sequence). The CDR3 is 15 amino acids. This CDR3 reads CASSSRDRGTGELFF. The CDR3 nucleotides read TGTGCCAGCAGCTCCCGGGACAGGGGGACCGGGGAGCTGTTTTTT. Full variable domain (remainder filled in from reference TRBV7-9 and TRBJ2-2): DTGVSQNPRHKITKRGQNVTFRCDPISEHNRLYWYRQTLGQGPEFLTYFQNEAQLEKSRLLSDRFSAERPKGSFSTLEIQRTEQGDSAMYLCASSSRDRGTGELFFGEGSRLTVL.

This clonotype was observed a handful of times. The rearrangement links TRBV28 to TRBJ2-1; D remains unclear. CDR1 and CDR2 (germline): MDHEN, SYDVKM. V lost 6 bases and J lost 6, with 9 bases in between. This CDR3 has 12 amino acids. The CDR3 DNA is TGTGCCAGCAGCTCGCTCGGCAATGAGCAGTTCTTC. Its translation: CASSSLGNEQFF.

This clonotype was found many times. The rearrangement uses TRBV11-2 and TRBJ1-1; 8 bases map to TRBD1. Germline V lookup: CDR1 SGHAT, CDR2 FQNNGV. The CDR3 covers 14 residues. The ends lost 5 bases at V and 5 bases at J; junction bases unmatched: 7. The CDR3 loop reads CASSLTGERTEAFF. CDR3 DNA: TGTGCCAGCAGCCTGACAGGGGAGCGAACTGAAGCTTTCTTT.

The genes are TRBV2 and TRBJ2-5; D possibly corresponds to TRBD1 (5 bases). V gave up 2 bases and J gave up 4 bases, with 14 bases separating them. Germline CDR1 SNHLY, CDR2 FYNNEI. This CDR3 has 15 residues. In nucleotides, the CDR3 is TGTGCCAGCAGTGAATTAAGGGGAACAGGAGAGACCCAGTACTTC. Its translation: CASSELRGTGETQYF.

This clonotype has ten or more counts. V and J are TRBV29-1 and TRBJ2-2; TRBD2 might be the D (6 bases). Germline-derived CDR1 and CDR2 are SQVTM and ANQGSEA. The CDR3 contains 16 residues. Trimming left V 8 bases short and J 6 bases short, with 25 bases between. Here the CDR3 DNA reads TGCAGCCGAACCGACTCGACTAGTCAAGGCGCCGGGGAGCTGTTTTTT. This gives the protein CSRTDSTSQGAGELFF.

There are many counts of this clonotype. The V and J genes are TRBV3-1 and TRBJ2-2; TRBD2 matches at 9 bases. Germline CDR1 LGHDT, CDR2 YNNKEL (reference sequence). This CDR3 contains 17 residues. With 6 bases clipped from V and 7 bases from J, the junction kept 15 bases outside the gene matches. CDR3 in amino acids: CASSPRVAGVRGGELFF. The CDR3 coding sequence is TGTGCCAGCAGTCCCCGGGTAGCGGGGGTCAGGGGCGGGGAGCTGTTTTTT.

This clonotype was observed a few times. The chain recombines TRBV7-2 with TRBJ2-3; TRBD2 aligns across 10 bases. CDR1 and CDR2 (germline): SGHTA, FQGNSA. The CDR3 runs to 17 residues. The V and J ends lost 5 bases and 4 bases, in that order; junction bases with no gene match: 12. The CDR3 reads CASSIDRLAGAADTQYF. The CDR3 DNA sequence: TGTGCCAGCAGCATCGATCGTCTAGCGGGAGCGGCAGATACGCAGTATTTT. The full variable domain, in which reference TRBV7-2 and TRBJ2-3 provide the parts outside the CDR3, is GAGVSQSPSNKVTEKGKDVELRCDPISGHTALYWYRQSLGQGLEFLIYFQGNSAPDKSGLPSDRFSAERTGGSVSTLTIQRTQQEDSAVYLCASSIDRLAGAADTQYFGPGTRLTVL.

This clonotype was seen ten or more times. The CDR3 is CASSLWGDTEAFF. The CDR3 DNA sequence: TGTGCCAGCAGTCTTTGGGGGGACACTGAAGCTTTCTTT. The chain employs TRBV6-6 and TRBJ1-1; TRBD1 is a possible D gene (5 bases). Germline CDR1 is MNHNY and CDR2 is SVGAGI (reference sequence). There are 13 residues in the CDR3. Trimming cost V 5 bases and J 3 bases, with 10 bases left between them.